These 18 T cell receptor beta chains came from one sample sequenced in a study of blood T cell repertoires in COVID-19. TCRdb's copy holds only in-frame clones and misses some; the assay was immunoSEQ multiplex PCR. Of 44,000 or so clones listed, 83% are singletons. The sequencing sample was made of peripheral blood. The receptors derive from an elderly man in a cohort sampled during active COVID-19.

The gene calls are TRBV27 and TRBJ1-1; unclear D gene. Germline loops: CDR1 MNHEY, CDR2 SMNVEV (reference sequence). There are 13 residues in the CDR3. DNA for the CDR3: TGTCCTTTAAGGAGGCCCCTTGCCACTGAAGCTTTCTTT. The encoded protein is CPLRRPLATEAFF.

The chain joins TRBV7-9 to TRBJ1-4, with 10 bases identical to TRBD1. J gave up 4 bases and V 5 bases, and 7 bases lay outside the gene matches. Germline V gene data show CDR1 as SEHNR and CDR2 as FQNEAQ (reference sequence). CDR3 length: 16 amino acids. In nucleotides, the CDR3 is TGTGCCAGCAGCCAGGAGGGGGACAGGGGTAATGAAAAACTGTTTTTT. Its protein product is CASSQEGDRGNEKLFF.

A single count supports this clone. This CDR3 reads CASSPRGAPNTGELFF. The CDR3 DNA sequence: TGTGCCAGCAGCCCACGGGGGGCGCCTAACACCGGGGAGCTGTTTTTT. The chain joins TRBV11-1 to TRBJ2-2; weak D call: TRBD2 (7 bases). The CDR3 extends over 16 amino acids. V was trimmed by 5 bases and J by 2 bases, leaving 15 bases between them. From germline, CDR1 is SGHAT and CDR2 FQDESV (reference sequence).

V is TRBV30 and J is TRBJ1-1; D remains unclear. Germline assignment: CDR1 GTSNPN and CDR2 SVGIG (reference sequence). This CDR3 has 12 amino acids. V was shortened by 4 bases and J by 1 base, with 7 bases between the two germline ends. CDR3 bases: TGTGCCTGGACCCCCCAGAACACTGAAGCTTTCTTT. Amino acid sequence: CAWTPQNTEAFF. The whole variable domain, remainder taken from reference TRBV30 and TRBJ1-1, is SQTIHQWPATLVQPVGSPLSLECTVEGTSNPNLYWYRQAAGRGLQLLFYSVGIGQISSEVPQNLSASRPQDRQFILSSKKLLLSDSGFYLCAWTPQNTEAFFGQGTRLTVV.

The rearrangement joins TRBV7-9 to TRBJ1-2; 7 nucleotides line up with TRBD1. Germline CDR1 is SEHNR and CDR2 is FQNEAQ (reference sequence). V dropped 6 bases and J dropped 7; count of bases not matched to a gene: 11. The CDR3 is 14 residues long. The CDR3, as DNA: TGTGCCAGCAGGAAACCGGGACAGACGGGTGGCTACACCTTC. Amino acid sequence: CASRKPGQTGGYTF.

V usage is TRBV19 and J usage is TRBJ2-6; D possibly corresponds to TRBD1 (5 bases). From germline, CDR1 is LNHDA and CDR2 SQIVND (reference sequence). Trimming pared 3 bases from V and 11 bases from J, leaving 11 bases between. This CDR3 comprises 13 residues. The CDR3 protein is CASSIPDRDVLTF. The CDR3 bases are TGTGCCAGTAGTATTCCAGACAGAGACGTCCTGACTTTC.

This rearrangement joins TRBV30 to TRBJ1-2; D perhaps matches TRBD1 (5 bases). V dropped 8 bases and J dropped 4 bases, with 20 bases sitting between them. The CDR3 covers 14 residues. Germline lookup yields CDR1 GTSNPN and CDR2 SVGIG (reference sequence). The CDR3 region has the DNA TGTGCCACTTGGTTAGGGCGGGGGATCTATGGCTACACCTTC. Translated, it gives CATWLGRGIYGYTF.

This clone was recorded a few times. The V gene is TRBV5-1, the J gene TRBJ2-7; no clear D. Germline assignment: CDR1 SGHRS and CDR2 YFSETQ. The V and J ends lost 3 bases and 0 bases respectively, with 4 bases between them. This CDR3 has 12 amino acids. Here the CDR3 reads CASSSSSYEQYF. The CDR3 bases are TGCGCCAGCAGCTCCAGCTCCTACGAGCAGTACTTC. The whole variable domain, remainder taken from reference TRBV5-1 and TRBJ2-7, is KAGVTQTPRYLIKTRGQQVTLSCSPISGHRSVSWYQQTPGQGLQFLFEYFSETQRNKGNFPGRFSGRQFSNSRSEMNVSTLELGDSALYLCASSSSSYEQYFGPGTRLTVT.

Here the CDR3 reads CASSLMTPQGPQHF. As DNA, the CDR3 is TGTGCCAGCAGCTTAATGACACCGCAAGGGCCCCAGCATTTT. V gene TRBV7-8 combines with J gene TRBJ1-5; D call uncertain. The germline gives CDR1 SGHVS, CDR2 FQNEAQ. The CDR3 is made up of 14 amino acids. Trimming left V 2 bases short and J 9 bases short, with 14 bases between.

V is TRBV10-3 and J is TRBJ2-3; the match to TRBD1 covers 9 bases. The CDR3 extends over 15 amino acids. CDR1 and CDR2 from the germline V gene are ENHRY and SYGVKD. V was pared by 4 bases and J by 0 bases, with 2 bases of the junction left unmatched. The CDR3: CAISGDRESTDTQYF. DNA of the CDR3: TGTGCCATCAGTGGGGACAGGGAAAGCACAGATACGCAGTATTTT.

CDR3 sequence reads: CATSQGSNTEAFF. The DNA of the CDR3 is TGCGCCACGTCACAGGGGTCGAACACTGAAGCTTTCTTT. The chain has TRBV5-1 and TRBJ1-1, with 7 bases identical to TRBD1. CDR3 size: 13 residues. Germline V gives CDR1 SGHRS, CDR2 YFSETQ. V lost 9 bases and J lost 1; bases outside the gene matches: 6.

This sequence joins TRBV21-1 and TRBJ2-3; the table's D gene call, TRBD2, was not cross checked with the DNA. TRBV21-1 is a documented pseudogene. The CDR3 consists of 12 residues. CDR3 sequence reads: CASSPRGDTQYF. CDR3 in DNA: TGTGCCAGCAGCCCTCGAGGGGATACGCAGTATTTT.

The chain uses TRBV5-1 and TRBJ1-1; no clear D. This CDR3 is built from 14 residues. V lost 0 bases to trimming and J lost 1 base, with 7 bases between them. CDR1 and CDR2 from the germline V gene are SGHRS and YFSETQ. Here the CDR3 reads CASSLAVSNTEAFF. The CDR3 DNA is TGCGCCAGCAGCTTGGCGGTGTCGAACACTGAAGCTTTCTTT. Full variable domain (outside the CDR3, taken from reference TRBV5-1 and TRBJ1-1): KAGVTQTPRYLIKTRGQQVTLSCSPISGHRSVSWYQQTPGQGLQFLFEYFSETQRNKGNFPGRFSGRQFSNSRSEMNVSTLELGDSALYLCASSLAVSNTEAFFGQGTRLTVV.

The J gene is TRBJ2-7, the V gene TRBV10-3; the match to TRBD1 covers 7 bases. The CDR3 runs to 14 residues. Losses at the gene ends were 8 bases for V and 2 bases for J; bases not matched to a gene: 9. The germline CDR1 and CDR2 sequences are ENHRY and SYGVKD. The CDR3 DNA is TGTGCCATCGGTCCGGACAGGAACACCTACGAGCAGTACTTC. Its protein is CAIGPDRNTYEQYF.

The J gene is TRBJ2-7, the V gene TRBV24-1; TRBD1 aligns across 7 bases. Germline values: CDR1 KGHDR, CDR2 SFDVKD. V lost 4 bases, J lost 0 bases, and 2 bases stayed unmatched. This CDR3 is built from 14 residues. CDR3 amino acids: CATSETGSSYEQYF. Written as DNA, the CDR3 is TGTGCCACCAGTGAGACAGGGAGCTCCTACGAGCAGTACTTC.

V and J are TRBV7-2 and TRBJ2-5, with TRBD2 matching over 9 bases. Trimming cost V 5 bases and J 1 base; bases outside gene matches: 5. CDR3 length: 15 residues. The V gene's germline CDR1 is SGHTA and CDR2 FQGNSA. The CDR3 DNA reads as TGTGCCAGCAGCCCGACTAGCGGACTCCAAGAGACCCAGTACTTC. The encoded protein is CASSPTSGLQETQYF.

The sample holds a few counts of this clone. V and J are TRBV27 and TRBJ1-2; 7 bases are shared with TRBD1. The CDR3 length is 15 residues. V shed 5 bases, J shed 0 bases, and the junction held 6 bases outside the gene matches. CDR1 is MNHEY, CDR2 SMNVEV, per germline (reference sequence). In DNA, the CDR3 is TGTGCCAGCAGTACAGGGGCGAGGGCTAACTATGGCTACACCTTC. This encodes CASSTGARANYGYTF.

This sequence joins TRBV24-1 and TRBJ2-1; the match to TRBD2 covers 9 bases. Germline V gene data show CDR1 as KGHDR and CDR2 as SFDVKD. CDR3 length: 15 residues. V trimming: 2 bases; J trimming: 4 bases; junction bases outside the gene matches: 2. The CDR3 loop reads CATSDWAGGYNEQFF. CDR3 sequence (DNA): TGTGCCACCAGTGATTGGGCGGGAGGGTACAATGAGCAGTTCTTC.